Shown below are 19 T cell receptor beta chains from a single sample sequenced in a study of molecular identifiers for immune sequencing clone quantification. TCRdb redid the calling of the PCR reads with MiXCR, one entry per CDR3 protein. Altogether about 320,000 distinct CDR3 sequences are present, about 22% being singletons, with the ten largest covering roughly 0.7%. Sequenced input: naive CD8+ T cells from blood, with Jurkat cell RNA spiked in. Subset specified: FACS-sorted CD8+CD4-CCR7+CD45RA+ naive T cells. The receptors come from a human donor in good health. Some libraries in this study had Jurkat cell RNA spiked in.

This clonotype was found many times. The chain employs TRBV19 and TRBJ2-1, with 8 bases lining up with TRBD1. This CDR3 has 15 amino acids. The germline CDR1 and CDR2 sequences are LNHDA and SQIVND (reference sequence). Trimming at V came to 3 bases and at J to 8 bases, leaving 9 bases not matched to a gene. CDR3 DNA sequence: TGTGCCAGTAGTATCTTGGCAGGGGGCCTGGATGAGCAGTTCTTC. As protein: CASSILAGGLDEQFF. Drawing the rest from reference TRBV19 and TRBJ2-1, the complete variable domain is DGGITQSPKYLFRKEGQNVTLSCEQNLNHDAMYWYRQDPGQGLRLIYYSQIVNDFQKGDIAEGYSVSREKKESFPLTVTSAQKNPTAFYLCASSILAGGLDEQFFGPGTRLTVL.

A single count supports this clonotype. The gene calls are TRBV20-1 and TRBJ1-5; a possible D gene is TRBD1 (6 bases). Germline loops: CDR1 DFQATT, CDR2 SNEGSKA (reference sequence). The CDR3 spans 19 residues. Trimming removed 1 base at V and 2 bases at J, with 24 bases between. The CDR3 spells CSARAKTGLGFWGNQPQHF. CDR3 DNA sequence: TGCAGTGCTAGAGCGAAGACAGGTTTGGGTTTTTGGGGCAATCAGCCCCAGCATTTT.

Concerning this clonotype itself: A clone one base away is much larger, so this may be a read error. This sequence joins TRBV7-2 and TRBJ2-3; D is undetermined. This CDR3 region has 16 residues. Germline V lookup: CDR1 SGHTA, CDR2 FQGNSA. V lost 5 bases to trimming and J lost 0 bases, with 15 bases between them. The CDR3 DNA reads TGTGCCAGCAGCCCAGTGGCTAGTCCTAGCACAGATACGCAGTATTTT. This encodes CASSPVASPSTDTQYF.

This clonotype was recorded at least ten times. The rearrangement uses TRBV29-1 and TRBJ2-7; D is undetermined. The CDR3 contains 12 residues. V was shortened by 1 base and J by 7 bases, with 11 bases between the two germline ends. Germline V gene sequence: CDR1 SQVTM, CDR2 ANQGSEA. The CDR3 spells CSVEGSSGEQYF. CDR3 coding DNA: TGCAGCGTTGAAGGGTCCTCCGGGGAGCAGTACTTC.

Note on this clonotype: A much larger clonotype is one base distant, so this may be a read error. V usage is TRBV12-3 or TRBV12-4 and J usage is TRBJ1-5; TRBD1 agrees at 11 bases. CDR3 size: 14 residues. V gave up 6 bases and J gave up 6 bases; unmatched junction bases: 4. CDR3 sequence: CASSGTGGAQPQHF. CDR3 nucleotide sequence: TGTGCCAGCAGCGGGACAGGGGGGGCTCAGCCCCAGCATTTT.

In its sample, this clonotype was seen many times. The chain combines TRBV7-2 with TRBJ2-1; D is unresolved. Per germline, CDR1 SGHTA and CDR2 FQGNSA. CDR3 length: 15 amino acids. Trimming cost V 2 bases and J 2 bases, with 10 bases left between them. The CDR3 DNA sequence: TGTGCCAGCAGCTTAATGGGCAGAACCTACAATGAGCAGTTCTTC. This gives the protein CASSLMGRTYNEQFF. Variable domain in full (rest from reference TRBV7-2 and TRBJ2-1): GAGVSQSPSNKVTEKGKDVELRCDPISGHTALYWYRQSLGQGLEFLIYFQGNSAPDKSGLPSDRFSAERTGGSVSTLTIQRTQQEDSAVYLCASSLMGRTYNEQFFGPGTRLTVL.

This clonotype has just a few counts. One junction end does not reproduce the germline sequence, and a read error may be involved. The rearrangement links TRBV7-7 to TRBJ2-1; 8 nucleotides match TRBD1. The V gene's germline CDR1 is SSHAT and CDR2 FNYEAQ (reference sequence). The CDR3 is made up of 17 amino acids. The CDR3 sequence is CASSLGVGDRLVNEQFF. In DNA, the CDR3 is TGTGCTAGCAGCTTAGGAGTAGGGGACAGGCTGGTTAATGAGCAGTTCTTC.

The V gene is TRBV18, the J gene TRBJ2-2; D gene unclear. Germline V gene sequence: CDR1 KGHSH, CDR2 LQKENI. The CDR3 totals 13 residues. V lost 3 bases and J 5 bases, leaving 7 bases between the germline ends. CDR3 sequence reads: CASSPKTTGELFF. The CDR3 DNA sequence: TGTGCCAGCTCACCCAAGACGACCGGGGAGCTGTTTTTT.

The J gene is TRBJ2-3, the V gene TRBV6-2 or TRBV6-3; TRBD2 matches 8 bases. The CDR3 runs 18 residues. V dropped 0 bases and J dropped 4; count of bases not matched to a gene: 12. Germline V gene sequence: CDR1 MNHEY, CDR2 SVGEGT. The DNA for the CDR3 is TGTGCCAGCAGTTACTCAGACCCGCCGCGGGAGGTACCAGATACGCAGTATTTT. Protein: CASSYSDPPREVPDTQYF.

About this clonotype: A much larger clone lies one base from this, so it may be a read error. The chain couples TRBV7-2 to TRBJ2-1; 8 bases match TRBD1. Germline lookup yields CDR1 SGHTA and CDR2 FQGNSA. The CDR3 is 17 residues long. The CDR3 sequence is CASSLEPGQVPWGEQIF. The CDR3 region has the DNA TGTGCCAGCAGCTTAGAGCCGGGACAGGTCCCCTGGGGTGAGCAGATCTTC.

This clonotype was seen a handful of times. The chain is built from TRBV4-3 and TRBJ2-3; 8 bases map to TRBD2. The CDR3 extends over 18 amino acids. From germline, CDR1 is LGHNA and CDR2 YSLEER. V gave up 0 bases and J gave up 0 bases; unmatched junction bases: 8. CDR3 residues: CASSQDLTSGPSTDTQYF. The CDR3 nucleotides read TGCGCCAGCAGCCAAGATCTCACTAGCGGACCTAGCACAGATACGCAGTATTTT.

A remark on this clonotype: This could be a read error, since a much larger clone is one nucleotide away. This chain uses TRBV12-3 or TRBV12-4 with TRBJ2-1; the D call may be TRBD1 or TRBD2 (6 bases each). This CDR3 is built from 15 residues. The CDR3 reads CASRPHGGPYNAQFF. CDR3 coding DNA: TGTGCCAGCAGGCCGCATGGGGGGCCGTACAATGCGCAGTTCTTC.

This clonotype was seen a handful of times. The chain links TRBV7-9 to TRBJ2-3; unclear D gene. The CDR3 is 17 residues long. V was pared by 1 base and J by 2 bases, with 16 bases between. In germline, CDR1 is SEHNR, CDR2 FQNEAQ (reference sequence). The CDR3 nucleotides read TGTGCCAGCAGCTTAGTGTTGGCTGGGGTATACACAGATACGCAGTATTTT. It codes for CASSLVLAGVYTDTQYF.

This clonotype was detected many times. The rearrangement joins TRBV20-1 to TRBJ2-7; 7 nucleotides line up with TRBD1. This CDR3 is 14 amino acids long. Germline V gene sequence: CDR1 DFQATT, CDR2 SNEGSKA (reference sequence). V dropped 2 bases and J dropped 5; count of bases not matched to a gene: 9. This chain's CDR3 is CSARSARGSHEQYF. The CDR3 DNA sequence: TGCAGTGCTAGATCCGCCAGGGGGAGTCACGAGCAGTACTTC.

In this sample, this clonotype turned up many times. This chain uses TRBV7-2 with TRBJ2-3; TRBD2 might be the D (6 bases). CDR1 and CDR2 (germline): SGHTA, FQGNSA. CDR3 length: 16 amino acids. Trimming pared 5 bases from V and 2 bases from J, leaving 17 bases between. The CDR3 spells CASSLSAAGLTDTQYF. CDR3 coding DNA: TGTGCCAGCAGCCTATCTGCGGCGGGGCTCACAGATACGCAGTATTTT.

This clonotype was seen a single time. This sequence joins TRBV7-2 and TRBJ1-3; 8 bases agree with TRBD1. The length of the CDR3 is 16 residues. Trimming at V came to 1 base and at J to 10 bases, leaving 12 bases not matched to a gene. Germline-derived CDR1 and CDR2 are SGHTA and FQGNSA. In DNA form, the CDR3 reads TGTGCCAGCAGCTTAGTGTTCCCAGGGGGCGATCGGACCATATATTTT. Translated: CASSLVFPGGDRTIYF.

Worth noting for this clonotype: This likely comes from a read error, as the CDR3 has no conserved phenylalanine or tryptophan at its end. The chain carries TRBV20-1 and TRBJ1-1, with D possibly matching TRBD1 (6 bases). The CDR3 sequence is 13 residues long. With 7 bases removed from V and 1 base from J, the gap between germline ends came to 13 bases. CDR1 DFQATT and CDR2 SNEGSKA come from the germline V gene (reference sequence). CDR3 nucleotide sequence: TGCAGTGTCATAGACAGGACGAACACTGAAGCTTTCTCT. As protein: CSVIDRTNTEAFS.

This chain connects TRBV20-1 to TRBJ1-6; D not certain. The V and J ends lost 3 bases and 8 bases respectively, with 20 bases between them. The CDR3 is 16 residues long. The V gene's germline CDR1 is DFQATT and CDR2 SNEGSKA (reference sequence). The CDR3: CSARPLVRGPDSPLHF. DNA of the CDR3: TGCAGTGCTAGGCCCCTTGTAAGAGGTCCTGATTCACCCCTCCACTTT.

The gene calls are TRBV19 and TRBJ2-7, with TRBD2 as a possible D gene (6 bases). Trimming stripped 2 bases from V and 0 bases from J, with 11 bases between. The CDR3 consists of 15 residues. Germline CDR1 and CDR2: LNHDA and SQIVND (reference sequence). In DNA, the CDR3 is TGTGCCAGTAGTATACTGAGCGGGTTCTCCTACGAGCAGTACTTC. This codes for CASSILSGFSYEQYF.